This T cell receptor beta chain comes out of a study of T cell repertoires in aging, cancer and after chemotherapy. General study findings and limits: Untreated cancer patients had significantly lower blood TCR diversity than age-matched healthy donors.

Peripheral blood genomic DNA, not sorted cells or RNA, was the template. Germline trimming cut 5 bases from V and 2 bases from J; bases unmatched to any gene: 11. The CDR3 has 18 residues. As to this clonotype: What it binds is not known.

Rearranged V-D-J TRB sequences were amplified with a mixed TRB-A/B primer pool. From the multiplex PCR reads, TCRdb called clonotypes with MiXCR, one entry per CDR3 protein. The sample holds nearly 5,000 distinct CDR3 sequences; approximately 30% are singletons and the top ten take under 20%. Sequencing was performed on blood. V is TRBV12-3 or TRBV12-4 and J is TRBJ2-1; 11 bases match TRBD2. The clonotype was recovered from a human donor with a blood cancer. The donor label of this sample is uncertain. The CDR3 reads CASSDQHFSGGAYNEQFF. In DNA, the CDR3 is TGTGCCAGCAGTGACCAACACTTTAGCGGGGGGGCCTACAATGAGCAGTTCTTC.